This T cell receptor (beta chain) was documented in a study of blood T cell repertoires in COVID-19. Study-wide background: From T cells, B-cell-depleted T cells, or PBMCs came the material, which was cDNA or gDNA.

The germline V gene has CDR1 MNHNY and CDR2 SVGAGI (reference sequence). CDR3 length: 14 residues. Trimming cost V 7 bases and J 5 bases; bases outside gene matches: 8. Repertoires were generated with immunoSEQ multiplex PCR, while TCRdb's copy carries only in-frame clones and drops some. Of tens of thousands of clones listed, 75% to 90% are singletons. The receptor's source is a woman between 65 and 79 years old with acute or convalescent COVID-19. Material for sequencing was peripheral blood. This rearrangement joins TRBV6-6 to TRBJ2-7; TRBD2 matches 10 bases. Here the CDR3 reads CASTPGTSAHEQYF. In DNA form, the CDR3 reads TGTGCCAGCACCCCCGGGACTAGCGCCCACGAGCAGTACTTC.